This is a list of T cell receptor beta chains from one sample in a study of radiotherapy plus CTLA-4 blockade in lung cancer. Generated by immunoSEQ multiplex PCR, the TCRdb table keeps only in-frame clones and is missing some. This table has about 76,000 clones, under 80% appearing once. The sample here was peripheral blood, taken from a patient treated with radiotherapy plus ipilimumab. These receptors originate from a human donor with non-small cell lung cancer whose response to radiotherapy plus ipilimumab could not be evaluated. Some clones in this sample may be carry-over from other donors' samples. Each CDR3 is given with its conserved first and last residue. The D gene is left open where the match is weak. The size entry is marked missing in some rows and otherwise reads once, few, many or a size class.

v_call	clone_size	d_call	j_call	cdr3_aa	cdr3_nt
TRBV27	few	TRBD2	TRBJ2-1	CASSFSLAGEQFF	TGTGCCAGCAGTTTTTCGCTAGCGGGGGAGCAGTTCTTC
TRBV28	NA	NA	TRBJ1-5	CASSFFLRGNQPQHF	TGTGCCAGCAGTTTCTTCCTGCGGGGCAATCAGCCCCAGCATTTT
TRBV6-1	NA	NA	TRBJ1-1	CAIPTGVMNTEAFF	TGTGCCATCCCGACAGGCGTCATGAACACTGAAGCTTTCTTT
TRBV25-1	NA	NA	TRBJ1-2	CASSDVGRESGYTF	TGTGCCAGCAGTGATGTTGGGAGGGAAAGTGGCTACACCTTC
TRBV5-1	NA	NA	TRBJ2-5	CACSSEETQYF	TGCGCCTGCAGCTCTGAGGAGACCCAGTACTTC
TRBV6-5	NA	NA	TRBJ1-2	CASSPIYGYTF	TGTGCCAGCAGTCCCATCTATGGCTACACCTTC
TRBV28	NA	TRBD1	TRBJ2-1	CASSSRQGPSYNEQFF	TGTGCCAGCAGCTCTCGACAGGGCCCATCCTACAATGAGCAGTTCTTC
TRBV7-9	NA	NA	TRBJ2-7	CASSLARQGSDYEQYF	TGTGCCAGCAGCTTAGCGAGGCAGGGATCCGACTACGAGCAGTACTTC
TRBV28	NA	NA	TRBJ1-1	CAVNFGAGSNTEAFF	TGTGCCGTGAACTTTGGGGCAGGATCGAACACTGAAGCTTTCTTT
TRBV25-1	NA	NA	TRBJ1-4	CASSVDSSGDEKLFF	TGTGCCAGCAGTGTCGACAGCTCCGGTGATGAAAAACTGTTTTTT
TRBV29-1	NA	TRBD1	TRBJ2-2	CSSRQGFNTGELFF	TGCAGCTCCCGACAGGGGTTCAACACCGGGGAGCTGTTTTTT
TRBV12-5	NA	NA	TRBJ2-3	CASGSSGHPTDTQYF	TGTGCTAGTGGTTCCTCGGGACACCCCACAGATACGCAGTATTTT
TRBV7-2	NA	NA	TRBJ2-7	CASSLDPTGTYEQYF	TGTGCCAGCAGCTTAGACCCCACCGGGACCTACGAGCAGTACTTC
TRBV4-3	few	NA	TRBJ1-5	CASSKGGGSHQPQHF	TGCGCCAGCAGCAAAGGGGGGGGCAGTCATCAGCCCCAGCATTTT
TRBV23-1	NA	TRBD1	TRBJ1-3	CASSPPDRVGSGNTIYF	TGCGCCAGCAGCCCTCCCGACAGGGTTGGATCTGGAAACACCATATATTTT
TRBV4-1	few	NA	TRBJ1-6	CASSQEGSRNSPLHF	TGCGCCAGCAGCCAAGAAGGGAGTCGAAATTCACCCCTCCACTTT
TRBV7-2	NA	NA	TRBJ1-2	CASTLRGQIYGYTF	TGTGCCAGCACCCTCCGGGGTCAGATCTATGGCTACACCTTC
TRBV6-4	NA	TRBD2	TRBJ2-3	CASSDGLAGGPGDTQYF	TGTGCCAGCAGTGATGGACTAGCGGGGGGGCCAGGGGATACGCAGTATTTT
TRBV4-3	few	NA	TRBJ1-3	CASSRTVNGNTIYF	TGCGCCAGCAGCCGGACAGTCAATGGAAACACCATATATTTT
TRBV2	NA	NA	TRBJ1-2	CASRGGAGGYTF	TGTGCCAGCCGGGGAGGGGCTGGTGGCTACACCTTC
TRBV7-6	NA	TRBD1	TRBJ2-7	CASSAGGSVYEQYF	TGTGCCAGCAGCGCAGGGGGTTCTGTCTACGAGCAGTACTTC
TRBV7-2	NA	TRBD1	TRBJ2-2	CASRLDRWNTGELLF	TGTGCCAGCAGGCTGGACAGGTGGAACACCGGGGAGCTGCTTTTT
TRBV18	NA	TRBD1	TRBJ2-6	CASSFLRDRESSGANVLTF	TGTGCCAGCTCATTTCTCCGGGACAGGGAAAGCTCTGGGGCCAACGTCCTGACTTTC
TRBV18	NA	TRBD2	TRBJ2-1	CASSPRLAGGSHEQFF	TGTGCCAGCTCACCGCGGCTAGCGGGGGGGAGCCATGAGCAGTTCTTC
TRBV6-5	NA	NA	TRBJ1-1	CASSYGALTEAFF	TGTGCCAGCAGTTACGGGGCGTTAACTGAAGCTTTCTTT
TRBV29-1	NA	NA	TRBJ2-2	CSVRGNTGELFF	TGCAGCGTTCGGGGGAACACCGGGGAGCTGTTTTTT
TRBV6-5	NA	NA	TRBJ2-5	CASSHTWGTETQYF	TGTGCCAGCAGCCATACATGGGGCACAGAGACCCAGTACTTC
TRBV28	few	NA	TRBJ2-5	CASSQLYGGETQYF	TGTGCCAGCAGTCAACTCTACGGAGGGGAGACCCAGTACTTC
TRBV7-2	NA	NA	TRBJ1-5	CASSPGRAGNQPQHF	TGTGCCAGCAGCCCCGGGAGGGCGGGAAATCAGCCCCAGCATTTT
TRBV5-4	NA	TRBD2	TRBJ2-1	CASSSGASGGAAEQFF	TGTGCCAGCAGCTCCGGGGCTAGCGGGGGGGCCGCGGAGCAGTTCTTC
TRBV5-4	NA	NA	TRBJ1-1	CASSTDTSEAFF	TGTGCCAGCAGCACGGACACGTCCGAAGCTTTCTTT
TRBV28	NA	NA	TRBJ2-7	CASSLITFIGQYF	TGTGCCAGCAGTTTAATCACCTTTATCGGGCAGTACTTC
TRBV21-1	NA	NA	TRBJ2-7	CASSKRGRKADF	TGTGCCAGCAGCAAAAGAGGCCGTAAGGCGGACTTC
TRBV4-2	NA	TRBD2	TRBJ2-3	CASSQPLLAGLPTDTQYF	TGTGCCAGCAGCCAACCCCTTCTAGCGGGGCTTCCCACAGATACGCAGTATTTT
TRBV6-5	NA	NA	TRBJ1-2	CASRNNRPYGYTF	TGTGCCAGCAGGAACAACAGACCCTATGGCTACACCTTC
TRBV7-9	NA	NA	TRBJ1-5	CASSLTGKDQPQHF	TGTGCCAGCAGCTTAACAGGGAAAGATCAGCCCCAGCATTTT
TRBV21-1	NA	NA	TRBJ1-1	CASSNPAGGAFF	TGTGCCAGCAGCAATCCCGCAGGGGGAGCTTTCTTT
TRBV7-2	NA	TRBD2	TRBJ2-1	CASSLGRGAGPYNEQFF	TGTGCCAGCAGCTTAGGGCGGGGGGCCGGACCCTACAATGAGCAGTTCTTC
TRBV5-1	NA	TRBD2	TRBJ2-7	CASSLRGELDEQYF	TGCGCCAGCAGCTTGCGGGGGGAGTTGGACGAGCAGTACTTC
TRBV28	many	NA	TRBJ2-7	CASSLVDSGYEQYF	TGTGCCAGCAGTTTGGTGGACAGTGGCTACGAGCAGTACTTC
TRBV6-5	NA	NA	TRBJ1-2	CASSYSLNYGYTF	TGTGCCAGCAGTTACTCACTTAACTATGGCTACACCTTC
TRBV6-6	NA	TRBD1	TRBJ1-1	CASSLQGATEAFF	TGTGCCAGCAGTTTACAGGGGGCAACTGAAGCTTTCTTT
TRBV15	few	NA	TRBJ2-2	CATSRDAGAGELFF	TGTGCCACCAGCAGAGATGCAGGGGCCGGGGAGCTGTTTTTT
TRBV9	NA	TRBD1	TRBJ2-5	CASSVTGGRGETQYF	TGTGCCAGCAGCGTCACAGGGGGAAGAGGAGAGACCCAGTACTTC
TRBV18	NA	TRBD1	TRBJ2-5	CASSPTGVAETQYF	TGTGCCAGCTCACCAACAGGGGTAGCGGAGACCCAGTACTTC
TRBV28	NA	NA	TRBJ2-7	CASSLDDTSLSYEQYF	TGTGCCAGCAGTTTAGACGACACGTCTCTTTCCTACGAGCAGTACTTC
TRBV19	NA	NA	TRBJ2-5	CASSFGGTSPQETQYF	TGTGCCAGTAGTTTCGGCGGGACGTCCCCCCAAGAGACCCAGTACTTC
TRBV4-1	NA	NA	TRBJ2-3	CASSQGGRLGTDTQYF	TGCGCCAGCAGCCAGGGGGGACGCCTAGGCACAGATACGCAGTATTTT
TRBV6-1	once	TRBD1	TRBJ1-5	CASTDGQGQPQHF	TGTGCCAGCACCGACGGACAGGGGCAGCCCCAGCATTTT
TRBV5-4	few	NA	TRBJ1-5	CASSLWGGQPQHF	TGTGCCAGCAGCTTGTGGGGGGGTCAGCCCCAGCATTTT
TRBV29-1	NA	NA	TRBJ2-3	CSVEEQGRTDTQYF	TGCAGCGTTGAAGAGCAGGGTCGGACAGATACGCAGTATTTT
TRBV2	NA	TRBD1	TRBJ2-1	CATQGVRFSYNEQFF	TGTGCCACCCAGGGGGTCCGCTTTTCCTACAATGAGCAGTTCTTC
TRBV2	NA	TRBD1	TRBJ1-1	CASRRQGPEAFF	TGTGCCAGCAGGAGACAGGGACCCGAAGCTTTCTTT
TRBV10-3	few	TRBD2	TRBJ2-3	CAIGGRSTDTQYF	TGTGCCATCGGCGGGAGGAGCACAGATACGCAGTATTTT
TRBV5-8	few	NA	TRBJ1-3	CASSLEAGDSGNTIYF	TGTGCCAGCAGCTTGGAGGCAGGGGACTCTGGAAACACCATATATTTT
TRBV5-1	NA	NA	TRBJ1-2	CASSFDTGYGYTF	TGCGCCAGCAGCTTTGACACCGGCTATGGCTACACCTTC
TRBV4-1	NA	TRBD1	TRBJ2-7	CASSLRQGFYEQYF	TGCGCCAGCAGCCTAAGACAGGGTTTCTACGAGCAGTACTTC
TRBV28	NA	NA	TRBJ2-1	CASRRLHEQFF	TGTGCCAGCAGGCGACTTCATGAGCAGTTCTTC
TRBV9	NA	TRBD1	TRBJ2-3	CASSPAPTGGYKDTQYF	TGTGCCAGCAGTCCCGCCCCGACAGGGGGCTATAAAGATACGCAGTATTTT